Listed here is a single T cell receptor beta chain. Its specificity is not known. These data belong to a study of T cells in Graves' hyperthyroidism and ophthalmopathy. Not enrolled were patients with uncontrolled infection, other autoimmune disease, pregnancy or lactation. Germline V gives CDR1 SNHLY, CDR2 FYNNEI. V was trimmed by 4 bases and J by 2 bases, leaving 9 bases between them. The CDR3 is 14 residues long. General study results and limits: Most clonotypes that expanded in the thyroid above 0.001 also showed up in blood. Median prediction lead before ophthalmopathy onset was roughly 6 months with the model. A model of 13 V-J pairs discriminated ophthalmopathy from stable hyperthyroidism.

RNA transcripts provided the source from which TCR beta CDR3 regions were amplified. An initial round of RT-PCR targeting the TCR CDR3 relied on the HTBI primer set. Each CDR3 protein is one row after TCRdb ran MiXCR on the multiplex PCR reads. This sample has a few hundred thousand distinct CDR3 sequences, with 46% found just once. Sequences were obtained from peripheral blood or thyroid tissue (not recorded which). The rearrangement uses TRBV2 and TRBJ1-3; D gene unclear. The TCR comes from an adult woman with Graves' disease, either hyperthyroidism or ophthalmopathy (not recorded which). CDR3 region: CASSGGIPGNTIYF. CDR3 coding DNA: TGTGCCAGCAGTGGGGGAATCCCTGGAAACACCATATATTTT.